Presented here are 13 T cell receptor beta chains from one specimen sequenced in a study of cytomegalovirus exposure and HLA in healthy donors. PCR used 60 Vbeta primers and 13 Jbeta primers. TCRdb keeps only in-frame clones here, not all; method: immunoSEQ multiplex PCR. The profile covers 150,000 to 200,000 clones, with roughly three quarters appearing a single time and approximately 3% taken by the ten largest. The sample consisted of PBMCs. The receptor source for this set is a male donor in good health and CMV-seronegative.

The chain joins TRBV18 to TRBJ2-1; perhaps TRBD2 as D (5 bases). Between the trimmed V and J ends, which lost 3 bases and 5 bases, there was a span of 17 bases. Germline V gene data show CDR1 as KGHSH and CDR2 as LQKENI. CDR3 size: 16 residues. CDR3 loop: CASSPESAAPHNEQFF. The CDR3 coding sequence is TGTGCCAGCTCACCCGAGTCAGCGGCTCCCCACAATGAGCAGTTCTTC.

J is TRBJ2-1 and V is TRBV5-5; TRBD2 matches at 9 bases. Germline V gene sequence: CDR1 SGHKS, CDR2 YYEKEE (reference sequence). The V and J ends lost 1 base and 4 bases, in that order; junction bases with no gene match: 9. This CDR3 contains 17 residues. CDR3 bases: TGTGCCAGCAGCTTGTTCCCGGCGGGGGGGCCTTACAATGAGCAGTTCTTC. Translated, it gives CASSLFPAGGPYNEQFF. Full variable domain (outside the CDR3, taken from reference TRBV5-5 and TRBJ2-1): DAGVTQSPTHLIKTRGQQVTLRCSPISGHKSVSWYQQVLGQGPQFIFQYYEKEERGRGNFPDRFSARQFPNYSSELNVNALLLGDSALYLCASSLFPAGGPYNEQFFGPGTRLTVL.

CDR3 loop: CASSVGRGDYGYTF. In nucleotides, the CDR3 is TGTGCCAGCAGCGTGGGAAGGGGCGATTATGGCTACACCTTC. The V call is TRBV7-9, the J call TRBJ1-2, with D tentatively TRBD1 (5 bases). Germline assignment: CDR1 SEHNR and CDR2 FQNEAQ (reference sequence). Trimming pared 5 bases from V and 5 bases from J, leaving 15 bases between. The CDR3 is 14 residues long.

The chain carries TRBV9 and TRBJ2-2; D is unclear. There are 17 residues in the CDR3. V was trimmed by 1 base and J by 0 bases, leaving 13 bases between them. Germline CDR1 and CDR2: SGDLS and YYNGEE. CDR3 nucleotide sequence: TGTGCCAGCAGCGTATACGATGGGCCCGCGAACACCGGGGAGCTGTTTTTT. It encodes CASSVYDGPANTGELFF. Supplemented by reference TRBV9 and TRBJ2-2, the full variable domain reads DSGVTQTPKHLITATGQRVTLRCSPRSGDLSVYWYQQSLDQGLQFLIQYYNGEERAKGNILERFSAQQFPDLHSELNLSSLELGDSALYFCASSVYDGPANTGELFFGEGSRLTVL.

The V and J genes are TRBV7-8 and TRBJ1-2; 9 bases map to TRBD1. Germline loops: CDR1 SGHVS, CDR2 FQNEAQ. Trimming cost V 5 bases and J 6 bases; bases outside gene matches: 16. This CDR3 region has 17 residues. CDR3: CASSLPGQGHLIDGYTF. DNA of the CDR3: TGTGCCAGCAGCCTACCGGGACAGGGTCATTTAATCGATGGCTACACCTTC.

This clone was observed a few times. The chain joins TRBV7-9 to TRBJ1-4; D is ambiguous. Germline CDR1 reads SEHNR; CDR2 reads FQNEAQ (reference sequence). V shed 5 bases and J shed 2 bases, with 12 bases lying between them. This CDR3 spans 15 amino acids. DNA of the CDR3: TGTGCCAGCAGCCCGGTGGCGGCCACTAATGAAAAACTGTTTTTT. This sequence encodes CASSPVAATNEKLFF.

The rearrangement joins TRBV4-1 to TRBJ1-4; D is ambiguous. Trimming shortened V by 1 base and J by 5 bases, and 8 bases separated the two germline ends. Looked up from germline, CDR1 is MGHRA and CDR2 is YSYEKL. This CDR3 has 14 amino acids. The CDR3 protein is CASSQVSRNEKLFF. For the CDR3, the DNA is TGCGCCAGCAGCCAAGTGTCCAGGAATGAAAAACTGTTTTTT.

This chain uses TRBV30 with TRBJ2-1; D is perhaps TRBD1 (5 bases). The ends were cut back, 5 bases at V and 8 bases at J, with 19 bases in the middle. CDR3 length: 14 residues. Germline V gene data show CDR1 as GTSNPN and CDR2 as SVGIG (reference sequence). The CDR3 loop is CAWDGGRAGDEQFF. The CDR3 DNA sequence: TGTGCCTGGGACGGCGGCAGGGCCGGCGATGAGCAGTTCTTC.

The chain joins TRBV28 to TRBJ1-5; 7 bases map to TRBD1. The trim removed 4 bases at V and 5 bases at J, leaving 8 bases unmatched. Germline values: CDR1 MDHEN, CDR2 SYDVKM. CDR3 length: 15 residues. CDR3 bases: TGTGCCAGCAGTTCCACCCTCAGGGGGTATCAGCCCCAGCATTTT. Translating gives CASSSTLRGYQPQHF.

This chain connects TRBV7-6 to TRBJ2-2, with 10 positions matching TRBD2. CDR3 length: 15 amino acids. Unmatched junction bases numbered 4, after V lost 5 bases and J lost 4 bases. Germline V lookup: CDR1 SGHVS, CDR2 FNYEAQ. The CDR3 spells CASSRAGGRTGELFF. The CDR3 coding sequence is TGTGCCAGCAGCCGAGCGGGGGGGCGCACCGGGGAGCTGTTTTTT.

This clone was picked up one time. The CDR3 bases are TGTGCCAGCAGCGTAAGAGGGGGGGGGTTGAACACTGAAGCTTTCTTT. Protein product: CASSVRGGGLNTEAFF. This rearrangement joins TRBV7-8 to TRBJ1-1; possible D gene TRBD1, 6 bases. The germline V gene has CDR1 SGHVS and CDR2 FQNEAQ. Trimming removed 5 bases from V and 0 bases from J, with 16 bases in between. CDR3 length equals 16 residues.

In its sample, this clone was seen a few times. This chain links TRBV5-1 with TRBJ2-3; TRBD1 aligns across 11 bases. V lost 4 bases and J lost 6; bases outside the gene matches: 10. CDR1 is SGHRS, CDR2 YFSETQ, per germline. The CDR3 extends over 16 amino acids. CDR3 in amino acids: CASSRGQGARPDTQYF. The DNA of the CDR3 is TGCGCCAGCAGCAGAGGACAGGGGGCCCGCCCGGATACGCAGTATTTT.

V and J are TRBV6-1 and TRBJ1-5, with D maybe TRBD1 (6 bases). The CDR3 runs 13 residues. Germline-derived CDR1 and CDR2 are MNHNS and SASEGT. The V end was cut by 7 bases, the J end by 8 bases, with 15 bases between. The CDR3 here is CASKGRGGEPQHF. CDR3 bases: TGTGCCAGCAAAGGTAGGGGGGGGGAGCCCCAGCATTTT.